This T cell receptor beta chain was found in a study of T cells after yellow fever vaccination. Study-level results: The secondary T-cell response peaked on day 5, not day 15, but was weaker. The study noted that FACS-sorted repertoires could contain abundant clonotypes contaminating from the bulk population. Only a small proportion of the clonotypes turned up in both the CD4 and the CD8 compartments, likely arising from convergent recombination.

Between the trimmed V and J ends, which lost 1 base and 8 bases, there was a span of 14 bases. The CDR3 spans 14 residues. CDR1 is SEHNR, CDR2 FQNEAQ, per germline (reference sequence). This clonotype was seen only a few times. The antigen remains unidentified. 5'RACE template switching added a universal primer site and UMIs to TCR cDNA. TCRdb recomputed calls from the 5' RACE reads with MiXCR, one row per CDR3 protein. The sample has about 340,000 distinct CDR3 sequences; around 12% are singletons. This sample comprised CD4+ T cells sorted from PBMCs, obtained 15 days after the yellow fever booster vaccination. The V gene is TRBV7-9, the J gene TRBJ1-1, with unresolved D. The receptor comes from a man aged 18 to 29 who received the YFV17D yellow fever vaccine. CDR3 region: CASSLGPHLTEAFF. CDR3 DNA sequence: TGTGCCAGCAGCTTAGGTCCCCACCTGACCGAAGCTTTCTTT.